This entry lists 9 T cell receptor beta chains sequenced from one sample in a study of tumor-infiltrating lymphocytes in primary liver carcinoma. Unsorted whole blood supplied the RNA, and germline DNA was extracted too. TCR beta cDNA was reverse-transcribed from approximately 0.45 ug of total RNA. The reaction used a constant-region primer and ProtoScript II reverse transcriptase. Libraries covering TCR beta were generated through three nested multiplex PCR rounds (using a slightly modified ARM-PCR). The two initial PCR rounds, roughly 9 cycles each, used TRBV1-TRBV30 forward and C-beta reverse primers. TCRdb itself ran the multiplex PCR reads through MiXCR, one entry per CDR3 protein. The data hold 310,000 or so distinct CDR3 sequences, with 58% observed a single time. Sequenced input: peripheral blood. The receptor source for this set is a woman between 25 and 40 years old with primary liver carcinoma and hepatitis B virus infection.

Details on this clonotype: No DNA is shown, since the ends of the CDR3 on it are uncertain; the CDR3 is the one TCRdb lists. The chain recombines TRBV13 with TRBJ2-2; the tabulated D call, TRBD1, remains unverified against the DNA. The CDR3 region is 17 residues in length, termini included. The germline V gene has CDR1 PRHDT and CDR2 FYEKMQ (reference sequence). The CDR3 reads CASSFGVGAHPNRELLF.

The chain links TRBV7-9 to TRBJ1-4; TRBD1 matches at 7 bases. The CDR3 runs to 14 residues. From germline, CDR1 is SEHNR and CDR2 FQNEAQ (reference sequence). The junction had 8 bases not matched to a gene; V was cut back by 5 bases and J by 8 bases. Written as DNA, the CDR3 is TGTGCCAGCAGCCCACAGGGGAGTGAAGAAAAACTGTTTTTT. Its protein is CASSPQGSEEKLFF. Together with reference TRBV7-9 and TRBJ1-4, the CDR3 gives the full variable domain: DTGVSQNPRHKITKRGQNVTFRCDPISEHNRLYWYRQTLGQGPEFLTYFQNEAQLEKSRLLSDRFSAERPKGSFSTLEIQRTEQGDSAMYLCASSPQGSEEKLFFGSGTQLSVL.

For this clonotype: A junction boundary mismatches the germline segment, possibly from a read error. The V and J genes are TRBV5-1 and TRBJ1-1, with TRBD1 matching 8 bases. This CDR3 contains 13 residues. The germline V gene encodes CDR1 SGHRS and CDR2 YFSETQ. This CDR3 reads CASSQGQGGEALF. The CDR3 nucleotides are TGCGCCAGCAGCCAAGGACAGGGAGGTGAAGCTTTATTT.

Concerning this clonotype itself: This CDR3 fails to terminate in the conserved phenylalanine or tryptophan, so it likely reflects a read error. No DNA is shown, since the ends of the CDR3 on it are uncertain; the CDR3 is the one TCRdb lists. This chain joins TRBV13 and TRBJ2-5; TRBD1, the table's D call, lacks a check against the DNA. Germline values: CDR1 PRHDT, CDR2 FYEKMQ (reference sequence). Both ends counted, the CDR3 spans 12 residues. This CDR3 is CASSQDRETHYS.

Regarding this clonotype: The germline gene is not matched at one end of the junction; a read error may be the cause. The chain joins TRBV11-1 to TRBJ2-3; 9 bases map to TRBD2. The CDR3 spans 14 residues. Germline V lookup: CDR1 SGHAT, CDR2 FQDESV (reference sequence). As DNA, the CDR3 is TGTGCCAGAAGCTTGACTAGCGGAAGCCATACGCAGTATTTT. Translated: CARSLTSGSHTQYF.

Comments on this clonotype: A much larger clone differs from this one at a single base, so this may be a read error. The chain employs TRBV29-1 and TRBJ1-1, with a possible D match to TRBD1 (5 bases). This CDR3 has 12 residues. Germline V gene lookup returns CDR1 SQVTM and CDR2 ANQGSEA. V was pared by 7 bases and J by 6 bases, with 15 bases between. The CDR3 DNA reads as TGCAGCGCATCGACAGTTCGCGCTGAAGCTTTCTTT. Protein: CSASTVRAEAFF.

This clonotype appeared a few times. A read error may produce the germline difference seen at one junction end. The rearrangement joins TRBV28 to TRBJ1-3; 7 bases fit TRBD1. The CDR3 spans 16 residues. Germline CDR1 MDHEN, CDR2 SYDVKM. The CDR3 spells CASSLWGQSSGNTIYF. The CDR3 bases are TGTGCCAGCAGCTTATGGGGACAGAGCTCTGGAAACACCATATATTTT. Looking up the rest from reference TRBV28 and TRBJ1-3 gives the full variable domain: DVKVTQSSRYLVKRTGEKVFLECVQDMDHENMFWYRQDPGLGLRLIYFSYDVKMKEKGDIPEGYSVSREKKERFSLILESASTNQTSMYLCASSLWGQSSGNTIYFGEGSWLTVV.

This clonotype was seen ten or more times. The chain employs TRBV6-5 and TRBJ2-7; D unclear. Trimming stripped 7 bases from V and 0 bases from J, with 10 bases between. The CDR3 sequence is 13 residues long. Germline lookup yields CDR1 MNHEY and CDR2 SVGAGI. CDR3 nucleotides: TGTGCCAGCACCCGAGACGGCTCCTACGAGCAGTACTTC. It codes for CASTRDGSYEQYF.

About this clonotype: This may come from a read error, since a much larger clone is one base off. The gene calls are TRBV4-3 and TRBJ2-5, with a tentative D call TRBD1 (7 bases). Germline CDR1 and CDR2: LGHNA and YSLEER. Deletions cut 0 bases from V and 1 base from J, with 12 bases between. The CDR3 has 16 amino acids. CDR3: CASSQDVRGVQETQYF. CDR3 coding DNA: TGCGCCAGCAGCCAAGATGTCAGGGGGGTCCAAGAGACCCAGTACTTC.